These 20 T cell receptor beta chains share one sample of origin, sequenced in a study of blood T cells in healthy people across ages. The use of a sample-barcoded 5' primer and a J-beta primer mix characterized a second PCR of roughly 6 to 11 cycles. Each CDR3 protein is one row after TCRdb ran MiXCR on the 5' RACE reads. The sample has about 780,000 distinct CDR3 sequences, around 50% seen once. Sequenced material: blood. These TCRs come from a man aged 80 or over in good health.

The chain recombines TRBV29-1 with TRBJ2-5, with D uncertain. Germline loops: CDR1 SQVTM, CDR2 ANQGSEA. Trimming left V 4 bases short and J 11 bases short, with 23 bases between. CDR3 length equals 14 residues. CDR3 protein: CSVVPYSRSNEQYF. The CDR3 nucleotides read TGCAGCGTTGTCCCCTACAGTAGATCTAATGAGCAGTACTTC.

This sequence joins TRBV7-8 and TRBJ2-1; D is unresolved. Trimming left V 0 bases short and J 0 bases short, with 9 bases between. Germline lookup yields CDR1 SGHVS and CDR2 FQNEAQ. This CDR3 contains 16 residues. CDR3 loop: CASSLAIWSSYNEQFF. DNA of the CDR3: TGTGCCAGCAGCTTAGCTATCTGGAGCTCCTACAATGAGCAGTTCTTC.

In nucleotides, the CDR3 is TGCAGTGCTAGTCCAGAGGCTGAAGCTTTCTTT. As protein: CSASPEAEAFF. V gene TRBV20-1 combines with J gene TRBJ1-1; no reliable D call. From germline, CDR1 is DFQATT and CDR2 SNEGSKA (reference sequence). V lost 3 bases and J lost 6, with 8 bases in between. This CDR3 has 11 residues.

This clonotype was counted once. The chain carries TRBV7-3 and TRBJ2-7; no clear D gene. The better agreement between TRBJ2-5 and the DNA end casts doubt on the J call. This CDR3 contains 13 residues. The germline gives CDR1 SGHTA, CDR2 FQGTGA. The DNA for the CDR3 is TGTGCCAGCAGCGCCGGGTCCCAAGAGACCCAGTACTTC. The encoded protein is CASSAGSQETQYF.

This clonotype was picked up a small number of times. One junction end disagrees with the germline gene, perhaps due to a read error. The genes are TRBV12-3 or TRBV12-4 and TRBJ2-3; D could derive from TRBD1 or TRBD2 (7 bases each). CDR3 length: 14 amino acids. The CDR3 protein is CASSLGGGADTEYF. DNA for the CDR3: TGTGCCAGCAGTTTGGGAGGGGGCGCAGATACGGAGTATTTT.

V is TRBV27 and J is TRBJ2-1; D possibly corresponds to TRBD2 (5 bases). This CDR3 contains 14 residues. CDR1 is MNHEY, CDR2 SMNVEV, per germline (reference sequence). Trimming cost V 7 bases and J 4 bases, with 14 bases left between them. CDR3 nucleotides: TGTGCCAGCACCCTAATTGAGGGATACAATGAGCAGTTCTTC. It translates to CASTLIEGYNEQFF.

V is TRBV30 and J is TRBJ2-1; D may be TRBD2 (6 bases). From germline, CDR1 is GTSNPN and CDR2 SVGIG (reference sequence). The V gene lost 4 bases and the J gene lost 4 bases, with 14 bases spanning the gap. This CDR3 contains 14 residues. DNA for the CDR3: TGTGCCTGGATACCCGGCGGGGAATACAATGAGCAGTTCTTC. This gives the protein CAWIPGGEYNEQFF.

This chain uses TRBV4-1 with TRBJ2-1, with 12 bases aligning to TRBD1. The junction had 15 bases not matched to a gene; V was cut back by 2 bases and J by 4 bases. Germline CDR1 is MGHRA and CDR2 is YSYEKL. The CDR3 sequence is 20 residues long. The CDR3 protein is CASSQRGQGATLLGYNEQFF. The CDR3, as DNA: TGCGCCAGCAGCCAACGGGGACAGGGGGCAACCCTGCTGGGATACAATGAGCAGTTCTTC.

DNA for the CDR3: TGCAGTGCTAGGGCAGGGTCTAATGAAAAACTGTTTTTT. Translation: CSARAGSNEKLFF. The rearrangement links TRBV20-1 to TRBJ1-4, with D maybe TRBD1 (5 bases). V was shortened by 3 bases and J by 3 bases, with 8 bases between the two germline ends. Germline loops: CDR1 DFQATT, CDR2 SNEGSKA (reference sequence). The CDR3 covers 13 residues.

This clonotype showed up many times. The genes are TRBV4-3 and TRBJ2-7; no clear D. V lost 5 bases and J 0 bases, leaving 14 bases between the germline ends. The CDR3 runs to 15 residues. Germline CDR1 and CDR2: LGHNA and YSLEER. This CDR3 is CASSGLGRGSYEQYF. CDR3 bases: TGCGCCAGCAGCGGGCTGGGTCGTGGCTCCTACGAGCAGTACTTC.

This clonotype showed up just a few times. The gene calls are TRBV7-9 and TRBJ2-7, with D hard to call. The J call may be wrong; the DNA end is better matched by TRBJ2-5. Germline assignment: CDR1 SEHNR and CDR2 FQNEAQ (reference sequence). The CDR3 runs to 15 residues. CDR3 region: CASSSSPSILETQYF. DNA for the CDR3: TGTGCCAGCAGCTCATCACCCAGCATACTGGAGACCCAGTACTTC.

This clonotype has a single count. V is TRBV5-1 and J is TRBJ2-1; D might be TRBD2 (6 bases). The V end lost 3 bases, the J end lost 4 bases, and 14 bases lay between the germline ends. CDR3 length: 15 amino acids. The germline gives CDR1 SGHRS, CDR2 YFSETQ. CDR3 nucleotides: TGCGCCAGCAGCTCCGGGACTGCCGGATACAATGAGCAGTTCTTC. It encodes CASSSGTAGYNEQFF.

This chain joins TRBV7-2 and TRBJ2-7, with a possible D match to TRBD2 (5 bases). Trimming removed 5 bases at V and 2 bases at J, with 22 bases between. CDR3 size: 17 residues. The germline CDR1 and CDR2 sequences are SGHTA and FQGNSA. The CDR3 sequence is CASSLRFGERGTYEQYF. The CDR3 coding sequence is TGTGCCAGCAGCCTACGCTTCGGGGAAAGAGGTACCTACGAGCAGTACTTC.

The chain uses TRBV29-1 and TRBJ2-5, with D possibly matching TRBD2 (5 bases). In germline, CDR1 is SQVTM, CDR2 ANQGSEA. The germline V and J ends were trimmed by 3 bases and 2 bases, with 13 bases remaining between them. The CDR3 sequence is 14 residues long. The DNA of the CDR3 is TGCAGCGTTGAGGGGATGTGGACTCAAGAGACCCAGTACTTC. Its translation is CSVEGMWTQETQYF.

This clonotype was recorded a few times. The chain is built from TRBV5-1 and TRBJ1-2; TRBD1 aligns across 7 bases. This CDR3 region has 15 residues. Trimming cost V 0 bases and J 6 bases; bases outside gene matches: 8. Germline lookup yields CDR1 SGHRS and CDR2 YFSETQ. DNA of the CDR3: TGCGCCAGCAGCTTGGGACAGGGAGGTTTTGATGGCTACACCTTC. Encoded protein: CASSLGQGGFDGYTF.

The genes are TRBV28 and TRBJ2-5; D not certain. Gene TRBJ2-7 matches the end of the DNA better, so the J call may be wrong. Germline V gene lookup returns CDR1 MDHEN and CDR2 SYDVKM. CDR3 length: 13 residues. The CDR3 nucleotides read TGTGCCAGCAGCAACCTACGGGCCTACGAGCAGTACTTC. Protein: CASSNLRAYEQYF.

V gene TRBV6-1 combines with J gene TRBJ2-1; 8 bases are a match to TRBD1. Germline assignment: CDR1 MNHNS and CDR2 SASEGT. V shed 7 bases and J 1 base; nucleotides not matched to a gene: 6. CDR3 length: 15 residues. CDR3 in amino acids: CASNPGGYSYNEQFF. The CDR3, as DNA: TGTGCCAGCAACCCAGGGGGCTATTCCTACAATGAGCAGTTCTTC.

The chain employs TRBV6-2 or TRBV6-3 and TRBJ2-5; 7 bases are shared with TRBD2. Trimming cost V 1 base and J 3 bases; bases outside gene matches: 2. This CDR3 region has 14 residues. Germline lookup yields CDR1 MNHEY and CDR2 SVGEGT. CDR3 region: CASSYFLAEETQYF. CDR3 in DNA: TGTGCCAGCAGTTACTTTCTAGCGGAAGAGACCCAGTACTTC.

This sequence joins TRBV3-1 and TRBJ2-7; TRBD2 aligns across 7 bases. The J call may be wrong; the DNA end is better matched by TRBJ2-5. CDR1 and CDR2 (germline): LGHDT, YNNKEL (reference sequence). This CDR3 is built from 14 residues. CDR3 sequence (DNA): TGTGCCAGCAGCCAAGATCGAGCTAGCGGGACCCAGTACTTC. Translated, it gives CASSQDRASGTQYF.

This clonotype was detected a few times. J is TRBJ2-7 and V is TRBV29-1, with 7 positions matching TRBD2. Trimming at V came to 5 bases and at J to 0 bases, leaving 7 bases not matched to a gene. This CDR3 has 14 residues. Per germline, CDR1 SQVTM and CDR2 ANQGSEA. CDR3 in DNA: TGCAGCGTTAGCGACAGCGGGACCTCCTACGAGCAGTACTTC. This sequence encodes CSVSDSGTSYEQYF.